A selection of T cell receptor beta chains follows, all from one sample in a study of T cell responses to AZD1222 COVID-19 vaccine. Data came from immunoSEQ multiplex PCR; TCRdb stores just in-frame clones and leaves some out. Of 100,000 to 150,000 clones listed, about 88% are singletons. This specimen was peripheral blood, taken on day 0 of AZD1222 vaccination. The source is an adult in good health. The CDR3 runs from the conserved cysteine through the conserved F or W. A D gene is named only where the DNA matches it firmly. Not every row has a clone size; where given, it reads once, few, many or a size class.

j_call clone_size v_call d_call cdr3_aa cdr3_nt
TRBJ2-7 few TRBV5-8 TRBD1 CASSLLGQEPDEQYF TGTGCCAGCAGCCTGCTGGGACAGGAACCCGACGAGCAGTACTTC
TRBJ2-3 NA TRBV5-4 NA CASSLTSIDTQYF TGTGCCAGCAGCCTAACCAGTATAGATACGCAGTATTTT
TRBJ1-4 NA TRBV28 NA CASSSTWGGSTNEKLFF TGTGCCAGCAGCTCGACTTGGGGGGGATCAACTAATGAAAAACTGTTTTTT
TRBJ2-3 NA TRBV6-4 NA CASSVGLKTDTQYF TGTGCCAGCAGTGTGGGACTCAAGACAGATACGCAGTATTTT
TRBJ2-7 NA TRBV27 TRBD2 CASSSPPGRRGSGVYEQYF TGTGCCAGCAGTTCCCCCCCAGGTCGAAGAGGCAGCGGGGTCTACGAGCAGTACTTC
TRBJ1-5 NA TRBV6-5 NA CASGKGWGQPQHF TGTGCCAGCGGCAAGGGATGGGGTCAGCCCCAGCATTTT
TRBJ1-4 NA TRBV6-5 NA CASRQGTEKLFF TGTGCCAGCAGACAGGGAACCGAAAAACTGTTTTTT
TRBJ1-2 NA TRBV5-4 NA CASSSPSQGRGYTF TGTGCCAGCAGCTCTCCCTCTCAGGGAAGGGGCTACACCTTC
TRBJ2-7 once TRBV6-1 TRBD2 CASSDPGGFHEQYF TGTGCCAGCAGTGACCCGGGGGGTTTCCACGAGCAGTACTTC
TRBJ2-7 NA TRBV6-1 NA CASSELGARIYEQYF TGTGCCAGCAGTGAGCTGGGGGCTCGGATCTACGAGCAGTACTTC
TRBJ2-7 NA TRBV11-2 NA CASSRSTYYEQYF TGTGCCAGCAGCCGGAGTACCTACTACGAGCAGTACTTC
TRBJ2-2 NA TRBV2 TRBD2 CASRVLAGTGELFF TGTGCCAGCAGGGTCCTAGCGGGCACCGGGGAGCTGTTTTTT
TRBJ1-1 NA TRBV24-1 NA CATSDSGDAGAFF TGTGCCACCAGTGATTCCGGGGACGCGGGAGCTTTCTTT
TRBJ1-1 NA TRBV29-1 NA CSVRTNEAFF TGCAGCGTTAGAACGAATGAAGCTTTCTTT
TRBJ1-6 NA TRBV4-1 NA CASSLLIGGSPLHF TGCGCCAGCAGCCTCCTCATAGGGGGTTCACCCCTCCACTTT
TRBJ2-4 NA TRBV30 TRBD2 CAWNLWGREGIAKNIQYF TGTGCCTGGAATCTATGGGGCAGGGAGGGGATAGCCAAAAACATTCAGTACTTC
TRBJ2-1 NA TRBV30 NA CAWSQFEIDWTANNEQFF TGTGCCTGGAGTCAGTTTGAAATCGATTGGACAGCTAACAATGAGCAGTTCTTC
TRBJ2-7 NA TRBV29-1 NA CSVVAGPSYEQYF TGCAGCGTTGTCGCGGGACCGAGCTACGAGCAGTACTTC
TRBJ1-4 NA TRBV19 NA CASSIPQALPREKLFF TGTGCCAGTAGTATCCCTCAAGCCCTACCTCGGGAAAAACTGTTTTTT
TRBJ1-3 NA TRBV9 NA CASSPQSFSGNTIYF TGTGCCAGCAGCCCCCAGTCCTTCTCTGGAAACACCATATATTTT
TRBJ1-2 NA TRBV9 TRBD1 CASSEGTAGGYTF TGTGCCAGCAGCGAAGGGACAGCGGGAGGCTACACCTTC
TRBJ2-2 NA TRBV11-1 TRBD1 CASSLGDRVYTGELFF TGTGCCAGCAGCTTGGGGGACAGGGTCTACACCGGGGAGCTGTTTTTT
TRBJ2-3 once TRBV6-1 NA CASSDQVWADSTDTQYF TGTGCCAGCAGTGACCAAGTTTGGGCTGACAGCACAGATACGCAGTATTTT
TRBJ1-2 NA TRBV5-1 NA CASSFVNSGYGYTF TGCGCCAGCAGCTTTGTGAACTCGGGGTATGGCTACACCTTC
TRBJ1-4 once TRBV5-1 NA CASSLGYGGEKLFF TGCGCCAGCAGCTTGGGGTATGGAGGGGAAAAACTGTTTTTT
TRBJ2-3 NA TRBV5-4 NA CASSLRTDTQYF TGTGCCAGCAGCTTGAGGACAGATACGCAGTATTTT
TRBJ2-1 NA TRBV12-3/TRBV12-4 NA CASSPGYSNEQFF TGTGCCAGCAGCCCGGGGTATTCCAATGAGCAGTTCTTC
TRBJ2-3 NA TRBV5-1 TRBD1 CASSLELGQGEDTQYF TGCGCCAGCAGCTTGGAGCTGGGACAGGGGGAGGATACGCAGTATTTT
TRBJ2-1 NA TRBV15 TRBD2 CATSDGGPGGTLNEQFF TGTGCCACCAGCGATGGGGGACCGGGGGGGACCCTGAATGAGCAGTTCTTC